A single T cell receptor beta chain is shown here with its context. Its specificity is unknown. This entry belongs to a study of beta chain features in type 1 diabetes. On the study more broadly: All samples combined gave just under 110 million sorted cells for examination.

Of the isolated RNA, all was reverse transcribed, and so the sequenced material was expressed TCRB transcripts. Assay used: immunoSEQ multiplex PCR; TCRdb lists only in-frame clones, some missing. This table has about 150,000 clones, 11% appearing once. Whole-study findings and limits: In every one of the four CD4+ subsets, TCRB CDR3s were moderately but significantly shorter in Type 1 diabetes patients.

Germline V gene lookup returns CDR1 KGHSH and CDR2 LQKENI. The CDR3 has 11 residues. V gave up 4 bases and J gave up 5 bases, with 5 bases separating them. CD45RO/CCR7/CD25/CD127/CD95/CD27 sorting isolated CD4+ naive, central memory, regulatory and stem cell-like memory cells. Each sorted fraction was over 95% pure. The TCR was taken from a young man in good health. The V and J genes are TRBV18 and TRBJ1-1; no firm D call. The sample consisted of central memory CD4+ T cells from blood. In DNA, the CDR3 is TGTGCCAGCTCACGGGAAACTGAAGCTTTCTTT. This codes for CASSRETEAFF.